Listed below are T cell receptor beta chains from one sample, sequenced in a study of spatial heterogeneity in lung cancer. TCRdb processed the 5' RACE reads anew with MiXCR; each CDR3 protein has one entry. The sample contains tens of thousands of distinct CDR3 sequences, under 7% of which appear only once. Sequenced material: PBMCs, taken at surgery. The origin of the receptors is a male donor with early-stage non-small cell lung cancer. The conserved cysteine and the conserved F or W are not part of the CDR3 here. A D gene is named only where the DNA matches it firmly.

D | J | V | CDR3
. | TRBJ1-2 | TRBV15 | ATSRDRKQFYGYT
. | TRBJ2-2 | TRBV6-1 | ASNSPRGPTGELF
. | TRBJ2-4 | TRBV6-6 | ASSLRRFAKNIQY
. | TRBJ2-3 | TRBV20-1 | SASSSGPPDTQY
. | TRBJ2-7 | TRBV12-3/TRBV12-4 | ASSLGPGIYEQY
. | TRBJ2-1 | TRBV10-3 | AIRERGSYNEQF
. | TRBJ2-3 | TRBV10-3 | AIRTGLRTDTQY
. | TRBJ1-1 | TRBV6-5 | ASSFGTVKTEAF
. | TRBJ2-3 | TRBV6-5 | ASSWVQVADTQY
TRBD1 | TRBJ1-4 | TRBV4-1 | ASRAGTGAEKLF
. | TRBJ2-1 | TRBV5-6 | ASTGWAYNEQF
. | TRBJ2-7 | TRBV11-2 | ASSPFPGGFSYEQY
. | TRBJ2-1 | TRBV20-1 | SALAFIGNEQF
. | TRBJ2-7 | TRBV27 | ASSLSVSSEQY
. | TRBJ2-3 | TRBV5-1 | ASSYSTDTQY
. | TRBJ2-5 | TRBV5-1 | ASSSLETQY
. | TRBJ2-7 | TRBV7-2 | ASSSTGNEQY
. | TRBJ1-1 | TRBV12-3/TRBV12-4 | ASSVILSTGTEAF
TRBD1 | TRBJ1-1 | TRBV5-1 | ASSVSGQSEAF
TRBD1 | TRBJ2-7 | TRBV5-1 | ASSEMDRTY
. | TRBJ2-7 | TRBV7-7 | ASSYDSYEQY